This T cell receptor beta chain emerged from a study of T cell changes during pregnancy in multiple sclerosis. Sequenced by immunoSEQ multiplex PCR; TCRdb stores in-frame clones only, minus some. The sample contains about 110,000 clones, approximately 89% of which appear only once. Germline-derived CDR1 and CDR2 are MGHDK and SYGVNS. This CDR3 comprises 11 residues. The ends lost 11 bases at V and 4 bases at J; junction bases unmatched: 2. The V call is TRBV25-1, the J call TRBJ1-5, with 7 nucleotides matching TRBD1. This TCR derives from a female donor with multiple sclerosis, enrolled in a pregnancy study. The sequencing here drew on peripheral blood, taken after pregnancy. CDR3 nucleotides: TGTGCCCGACAGGGTAATCAGCCCCAGCATTTT. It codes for CARQGNQPQHF.